This T cell receptor beta chain was obtained from a study of T cell changes during pregnancy in multiple sclerosis. The protocol was immunoSEQ multiplex PCR, while the TCRdb copy is restricted to in-frame clones and leaves out a portion. The sample includes 83,000 or so clones, 94% seen only once; the top ten take around 1.7%. Germline loops: CDR1 SGHDN, CDR2 FVKESK. This CDR3 has 15 residues. Trimming took 1 base from V and 5 from J, leaving 15 bases between them. Sample: peripheral blood, taken after pregnancy. The chain joins TRBV14 to TRBJ2-7, with a weak D call TRBD1 (5 bases). This clonotype originated in a female donor in good health, enrolled as a control in a pregnancy study. This chain's CDR3 is CASSQVGAPSDEQYF. CDR3 nucleotides: TGTGCCAGCAGCCAAGTAGGGGCCCCTTCCGACGAGCAGTACTTC.